What follows describes a single T cell receptor (beta chain). The data were produced by immunoSEQ multiplex PCR, yet TCRdb's version contains in-frame clones alone and is incomplete. Of about half a million clones in the sample, around 79% were seen once. The record originates from a study of shared clonotypes between healthy human individuals. CDR3 length equals 17 residues. Without sorting, samples used 85 million to 95 million PBMCs for genomic DNA. J is TRBJ1-5 and V is TRBV21-1. TRBV21-1 is termed a pseudogene. The material sequenced was PBMCs. The receptor's source is a middle-aged woman in good health. Some clones in this sample may be carry-over from other donors' samples. The CDR3 sequence: CASSKVVLGSHNQPQHF. CDR3 nucleotides: TGTGCCAGCAGCAAAGTGGTGTTAGGTTCGCACAATCAGCCCCAGCATTTT.